The 23 T cell receptor beta chains below come from one sample, sequenced in a study of cytomegalovirus exposure and HLA in healthy donors. A multiplex PCR was run with 60 Vbeta primers and 13 Jbeta primers. Clones were read by immunoSEQ multiplex PCR, and TCRdb kept only the in-frame ones, dropping some. The sample includes 130,000 or so clones, approximately 77% of them seen just once. Sequenced: PBMCs. These receptors came from a woman in her fifties or sixties in good health and CMV-seronegative.

CDR3 bases: TGTGCCAGCAGTGAAGCTACAGGCACCTCCTACGAGCAGTACTTC. It specifies CASSEATGTSYEQYF. The rearrangement uses TRBV2 and TRBJ2-5, with D maybe TRBD1 (5 bases). Near its end, the DNA agrees better with TRBJ2-7, so the J call may be wrong. Germline V gene data show CDR1 as SNHLY and CDR2 as FYNNEI. This CDR3 has 15 amino acids.

V and J are TRBV18 and TRBJ1-1; no reliable D call. This CDR3 contains 12 residues. Deletions cut 6 bases from V and 7 bases from J, with 12 bases between. Germline CDR1 reads KGHSH; CDR2 reads LQKENI. CDR3 region: CASSQREGEAFF. CDR3 DNA: TGTGCCAGCTCCCAAAGGGAGGGTGAAGCTTTCTTT.

The chain joins TRBV6-1 to TRBJ2-7, with D possibly matching TRBD1 (5 bases). There are 15 residues in the CDR3. The ends were cut back, 3 bases at V and 2 bases at J, with 14 bases in the middle. The V gene's germline CDR1 is MNHNS and CDR2 SASEGT. The CDR3 loop reads CASSDGARTTYEQYF. CDR3 bases: TGTGCCAGCAGTGATGGGGCACGCACCACCTACGAGCAGTACTTC.

The chain has TRBV7-9 and TRBJ1-4; TRBD1 might be the D (5 bases). The CDR3 totals 14 residues. V dropped 0 bases and J dropped 15 bases, with 17 bases sitting between them. CDR1 SEHNR and CDR2 FQNEAQ come from the germline V gene (reference sequence). CDR3 nucleotides: TGTGCCAGCAGCTTAGCAGGACACCGGCCGTCGTTGTTTTTT. It codes for CASSLAGHRPSLFF.

This rearrangement joins TRBV2 to TRBJ1-5; tentatively, D is TRBD1 (6 bases). Germline CDR1 reads SNHLY; CDR2 reads FYNNEI. V was pared by 7 bases and J by 7 bases, with 17 bases between. This CDR3 has 14 amino acids. The CDR3 DNA sequence: TGTGCCAGCACCGAACAGGGATCCGTACAGCCCCAGCATTTT. Amino acids: CASTEQGSVQPQHF.

The chain combines TRBV7-7 with TRBJ2-3, with D tentatively TRBD2 (5 bases). Germline lookup yields CDR1 SSHAT and CDR2 FNYEAQ (reference sequence). The CDR3 spans 16 residues. The germline V and J ends were trimmed by 3 bases and 1 base, with 14 bases remaining between them. This chain's CDR3 is CASSFLASLGTDTQYF. The CDR3 region has the DNA TGTGCCAGCAGCTTTCTAGCTTCCCTCGGCACAGATACGCAGTATTTT.

The chain combines TRBV5-1 with TRBJ2-3; TRBD2 matches at 8 bases. Losses at the gene ends were 4 bases for V and 3 bases for J; bases not matched to a gene: 13. The V gene's germline CDR1 is SGHRS and CDR2 YFSETQ. This CDR3 comprises 17 residues. The DNA for the CDR3 is TGCGCCAGCAGCCCCGCCCGGGGACTAGAACTAACAGATACGCAGTATTTT. This codes for CASSPARGLELTDTQYF. Using reference TRBV5-1 and TRBJ2-3 for the parts outside the CDR3, the full variable domain is KAGVTQTPRYLIKTRGQQVTLSCSPISGHRSVSWYQQTPGQGLQFLFEYFSETQRNKGNFPGRFSGRQFSNSRSEMNVSTLELGDSALYLCASSPARGLELTDTQYFGPGTRLTVL.

This clone was seen a single time. This sequence joins TRBV13 and TRBJ1-5, with D tentatively TRBD1 (5 bases). CDR3 size: 13 residues. In germline, CDR1 is PRHDT, CDR2 FYEKMQ (reference sequence). With 6 bases removed from V and 8 bases from J, the gap between germline ends came to 14 bases. DNA of the CDR3: TGTGCCAGCAGTGCGGGGGGGGGTAAGCCCCAGCATTTT. Translation: CASSAGGGKPQHF.

As for this clone: The sample carries other DNA sequences with the same CDR3. This sequence joins TRBV28 and TRBJ2-1; weak D call: TRBD1 (6 bases). Looked up from germline, CDR1 is MDHEN and CDR2 is SYDVKM. The CDR3 is 14 residues long. The ends were cut back, 4 bases at V and 8 bases at J, with 15 bases in the middle. Here the CDR3 DNA reads TGTGCCAGCAGTTCGGGGCAGGGGTTTCATGAGCAGTTCTTC. Residues: CASSSGQGFHEQFF.

The chain recombines TRBV15 with TRBJ1-1; 7 bases line up with TRBD1. CDR1 LNHNV and CDR2 YYDKDF come from the germline V gene (reference sequence). V dropped 3 bases and J dropped 3; count of bases not matched to a gene: 10. There are 16 residues in the CDR3. CDR3: CATSSDPRQGDTEAFF. The CDR3 bases are TGTGCCACCAGCAGCGATCCCAGACAGGGCGACACTGAAGCTTTCTTT.

The V and J genes are TRBV5-1 and TRBJ1-5, with TRBD1 as a possible D gene (6 bases). The V gene lost 2 bases and the J gene lost 3 bases, with 9 bases spanning the gap. Per the germline V gene, CDR1 is SGHRS and CDR2 is YFSETQ. The CDR3 consists of 14 residues. The CDR3 spells CASSLGQLNQPQHF. The CDR3 DNA sequence: TGCGCCAGCAGCTTAGGACAGCTCAATCAGCCCCAGCATTTT.

The J gene is TRBJ1-1, the V gene TRBV9, with D uncertain. The CDR3 is made up of 15 amino acids. Germline V gene sequence: CDR1 SGDLS, CDR2 YYNGEE. V dropped 1 base and J dropped 3 bases, with 13 bases sitting between them. CDR3 region: CASSVFEGIDTEAFF. For the CDR3, the DNA is TGTGCCAGCAGCGTATTTGAGGGAATTGACACTGAAGCTTTCTTT.

CDR3 DNA sequence: TGCGCCACCAAGACAGGGCCCGGGGCCAACGTCCTGACTTTC. Its translation is CATKTGPGANVLTF. The chain uses TRBV5-1 and TRBJ2-6, with TRBD1 matching 7 bases. The ends lost 9 bases at V and 4 bases at J; junction bases unmatched: 7. The CDR3 covers 14 residues. Germline V gene data show CDR1 as SGHRS and CDR2 as YFSETQ.

Only a few counts were recorded for this clone. The V and J genes are TRBV6-1 and TRBJ1-1; maybe TRBD1 (5 bases). Germline V gives CDR1 MNHNS, CDR2 SASEGT. V was pared by 4 bases and J by 8 bases, with 11 bases between. CDR3 size: 12 residues. CDR3 in amino acids: CASSGQGLEAFF. The CDR3 DNA reads TGTGCCAGCAGTGGCCAGGGATTAGAAGCTTTCTTT.

This sequence joins TRBV18 and TRBJ2-7; D perhaps matches TRBD1 (6 bases). Germline lookup yields CDR1 KGHSH and CDR2 LQKENI. The V gene lost 2 bases and the J gene lost 0 bases, with 17 bases spanning the gap. The CDR3 consists of 17 residues. The CDR3 loop reads CASSPVNLQGSSYEQYF. Written as DNA, the CDR3 is TGTGCCAGCTCACCAGTTAACTTACAGGGCAGCTCCTACGAGCAGTACTTC.

The V gene is TRBV27, the J gene TRBJ2-2; D may be TRBD2 (6 bases). Germline assignment: CDR1 MNHEY and CDR2 SMNVEV (reference sequence). V lost 1 base and J lost 0, with 6 bases in between. The CDR3 extends over 15 amino acids. The CDR3 nucleotides are TGTGCCAGCAGTTTATGGGGGGCGAACACCGGGGAGCTGTTTTTT. The encoded protein is CASSLWGANTGELFF.

V usage is TRBV30 and J usage is TRBJ2-2; 8 bases are shared with TRBD1. Germline-derived CDR1 and CDR2 are GTSNPN and SVGIG (reference sequence). The trim removed 8 bases at V and 1 base at J, leaving 9 bases unmatched. The CDR3 totals 15 residues. The CDR3 DNA sequence: TGTGCCCGAAATAGGACAGGGAAGAACACCGGGGAGCTGTTTTTT. Translating gives CARNRTGKNTGELFF.

This sequence joins TRBV4-1 and TRBJ2-1, with 10 nucleotides matching TRBD2. J gave up 0 bases and V 0 bases, and 2 bases lay outside the gene matches. Germline CDR1 is MGHRA and CDR2 is YSYEKL. The length of the CDR3 is 17 residues. The CDR3 loop reads CASSQDPSGSSYNEQFF. The CDR3 DNA follows: TGCGCCAGCAGCCAAGACCCTAGCGGGAGCTCCTACAATGAGCAGTTCTTC.

The CDR3 DNA reads as TGCGCCAGCTTGGCGGGACTAGCCTATGAGCAGTTCTTC. It encodes CASLAGLAYEQFF. The chain employs TRBV10-2 and TRBJ2-1, with TRBD2 matching over 9 bases. Germline-derived CDR1 and CDR2 are WSHSY and SAAADI. The CDR3 sequence is 13 residues long. The V gene end was trimmed by 8 bases and the J gene end by 8 bases; junction bases not matched to a gene: 7.

This chain connects TRBV19 to TRBJ2-3; D might be TRBD1 (6 bases). V dropped 9 bases and J dropped 6 bases, with 19 bases sitting between them. CDR1 LNHDA and CDR2 SQIVND come from the germline V gene (reference sequence). The CDR3 is made up of 14 amino acids. The CDR3: CASAKEGVWDTQYF. CDR3 in DNA: TGTGCCAGCGCCAAAGAGGGGGTGTGGGATACGCAGTATTTT.

This rearrangement joins TRBV2 to TRBJ2-5; 10 nucleotides agree with TRBD1. The DNA end favors TRBJ2-7, so the J call may be wrong. Germline assignment: CDR1 SNHLY and CDR2 FYNNEI. The CDR3 runs to 15 residues. The CDR3 reads CASSGYRDRGHEQYF. The CDR3 coding sequence is TGTGCCAGCAGTGGCTACCGGGACAGGGGCCACGAGCAGTACTTC.

The V call is TRBV5-6, the J call TRBJ2-3, with no clear D. The CDR3 sequence is 13 residues long. V was trimmed by 5 bases and J by 4 bases, leaving 11 bases between them. CDR1 and CDR2 (germline): SGHDT, YYEEEE. CDR3 DNA: TGTGCCAGCAGTAGTCAGGCCCCAGATACGCAGTATTTT. Its translation is CASSSQAPDTQYF.

The sample holds a few counts of this clone. V is TRBV28 and J is TRBJ1-3; the D gene is possibly TRBD1 (5 bases). CDR3 length: 14 residues. Trimming took off 6 bases at V and 6 bases at J, with 15 bases between the two ends. CDR1 is MDHEN, CDR2 SYDVKM, per germline. The CDR3 coding sequence is TGTGCCAGCAGCCCGCTCGGGGGTAAAAACACCATATATTTT. It yields the protein CASSPLGGKNTIYF. Based on the CDR3 plus reference TRBV28 and TRBJ1-3, the full variable domain is DVKVTQSSRYLVKRTGEKVFLECVQDMDHENMFWYRQDPGLGLRLIYFSYDVKMKEKGDIPEGYSVSREKKERFSLILESASTNQTSMYLCASSPLGGKNTIYFGEGSWLTVV.